Given below is one TCR beta chain in context. Its target is not known. The CDR3 runs 13 residues. The junction had 5 bases not matched to a gene; V was cut back by 5 bases and J by 5 bases. CDR1 and CDR2 from the germline V gene are SQVTM and ANQGSEA. The data belong to a study of cytomegalovirus exposure and HLA in healthy donors. Study findings and constraints: Per published reports, the classifier diagnosed cytomegalovirus status with high specificity and sensitivity. Earlier findings revealed that most TCR beta V segments proved productive either about 90% or about 30% of the time.

Researchers ran the PCR with 60 Vbeta and 13 Jbeta primers. TCRdb's copy holds only in-frame clones and misses some; the assay was immunoSEQ multiplex PCR. The top ten clones hold approximately 3.6% of a sample with 90,000 or so clones, roughly four fifths of them seen once. V usage is TRBV29-1 and J usage is TRBJ2-5; TRBD2 matches 10 bases. Input material: PBMCs. This clonotype was sampled from a man aged 30-40 years in good health and CMV-seropositive. CDR3 nucleotides: TGCAGCGTTAGCGGGAGGGCCGATGAGACCCAGTACTTC. This sequence encodes CSVSGRADETQYF.